This TCR beta chain was observed in a study of shared clonotypes between healthy human individuals (TCRdb year 2020). Looking at the study overall: A few men and a couple of women, aged 18 to 49 years, made up the cohort. For each donor, three plates each were used for CD4 naive and CD4 memory, two plates were used for CD8 naive, and one plate was used for CD8 memory. To estimate repertoire size and how much clonotype sharing occurs between individuals, the study deeply sequenced the blood TCR repertoires of 4 to 6 healthy adults. Libraries were prepared and TCR repertoires were sequenced by different laboratories using diverse techniques, in order to increase sequencing depth and limit assay-specific biases. Between about 0.85 and 9.5 billion PBMCs per donor were obtained by leukapheresis.

The paper as a whole reports these results and caveats: Pairwise subsampling led to the expectation that sequencing depth would affect the degree of clonotype sharing among donors. The genetic and exposure-history diversity represented was limited by the small number of donors. Estimated clonotype richness was generally larger for naive than for memory subsets. Clonotypes shared by all four sorted-subset donors showed higher generation probabilities than non-shared clonotypes. When several donors were compared, the shared fraction of clonotypes was about 5.2% for naive CD4, approximately 3.3% for naive CD8, 2.3% for memory CD4, and 0.35% to 0.4% for memory CD8. Even with the large sequencing depth, rarefaction of the sorted-subset datasets indicated that sequencing was incomplete. Sampling was restricted to blood, and TCR repertoires in tissue are likely to differ from TCR repertoires in blood.

The donors were healthy, HIV-negative adults who had no recently reported acute infections or vaccinations. All donors were Caucasian adults living in Nashville, Tennessee, USA. CD4+ T cells were enriched through magnetic negative selection, after which naive cells were positively selected on CD45RA and the remaining negative fraction served as the memory subset. After blood collection by leukapheresis, PBMCs were isolated using Ficoll-Histopaque density gradient centrifugation and then cryopreserved in the vapor phase of liquid nitrogen. Purity and quantity of every magnetically sorted T cell population were checked by analytical flow cytometry. Each sorted fraction had its genomic DNA isolated and then quantified by UV absorbance on a Nanodrop 2000c. The CDR3 covers 12 residues, taking in both the cysteine and the phenylalanine. Only the CDR3 DNA stays, 36 bases, in frame from base 1. In the germline V gene, CDR1 corresponds to SQVTM and CDR2 to ANQGSEA. V and J are trimmed by 4 bases and 8 bases, and the gene matches miss 8 bases of the junction.

As for this clone: Its antigen is not yet known. Base quality data are lacking; no much larger clone is found one base away.

Using the deep immunoSEQ assay, TCR CDR3 regions were amplified from genomic DNA by multiplex PCR. Extracted genomic DNA from each cell subset was distributed evenly across all wells of several immunoSEQ 96-well plates, and each plate was treated as a replicate. Each replicate PCR for sorted subsets received roughly 200 ng genomic DNA, equal to 28,000 or so T cell genomes. Purified libraries were measured with a Qubit 3.0 fluorometer, size-checked on a Bioanalyzer 2100, and measured again with the KAPA Library Quantification kit. A separate single-read 150-cycle Illumina NextSeq 550 flow cell was used to sequence each immunoSEQ 96-well plate. The study's own analysis went as follows. Because only junctional sequences without quality scores were contained in the immunoSEQ output, filtering matching that applied to full-length reads could not be performed. To assign V/J genes and CDR3, sequences were annotated using PyIR, a Python wrapper for IgBLAST v1.9, with IMGT germline references. Any read was removed if the V/J assignment was weak (E-value above 1e-6), the CDR3 was missing, or the read contained stop codons, out-of-frame junctions, or ambiguous translated residues. V3J clonotypes were defined as sequences sharing the same inferred V gene, J gene, and CDR3 amino acid sequence. Percentage overlap between repertoires was computed as shared unique clonotypes divided by the size of the smaller repertoire. Repertoire richness was assessed with RTK rarefaction, the Chao1 estimator, and Recon v2.1 estimates of unobserved clonotypes. Generation probabilities for all TCRbeta clonotypes obtained by the gDNA method from a few donors were computed using OLGA. TCRdb holds this immuneACCESS table with in-frame rearrangements only. Some clones are missing; in checked studies, unresolved V genes explain under half, and the rest has no known cause. The V and J calls and the clone size are those of that table, but D and trimming were determined from the DNA. Recorded for this sample are 2 million to 3 million clones; roughly 93% of them occurred a single time. Of the sample, 0.36% falls within the top ten clones.

The chain is encoded by TRBV29-1 joined to TRBJ2-7; 7 bases in the junction line up with TRBD2. The TCR sequence derives from a man aged 18 to 29 in good health. Some clones in this sample may be carry-over from other donors' samples. The sequencing input was naive CD4+ T cells from PBMCs. In the paper's terms, the cell subset or site label means: CD45RA+ positively selected. The CDR3 protein sequence reads: CSVVDGGRKQYF. The nucleotides read TGCAGCGTTGTCGACGGGGGGAGGAAGCAGTACTTC.